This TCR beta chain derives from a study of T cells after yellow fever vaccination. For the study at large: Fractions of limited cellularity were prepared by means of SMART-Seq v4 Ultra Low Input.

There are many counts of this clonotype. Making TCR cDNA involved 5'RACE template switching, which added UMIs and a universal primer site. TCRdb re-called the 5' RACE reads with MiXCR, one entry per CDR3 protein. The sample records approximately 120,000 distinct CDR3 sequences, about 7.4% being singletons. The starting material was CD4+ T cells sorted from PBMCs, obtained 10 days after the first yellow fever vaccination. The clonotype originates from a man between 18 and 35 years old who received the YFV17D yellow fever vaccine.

CDR3 in DNA: TGCGCCAGCACGGGGACTAGCGGGGCAGAGACCCAGTACTTC. Translated: CASTGTSGAETQYF. The chain combines TRBV5-1 with TRBJ2-5, with 13 bases matching TRBD2. This CDR3 region has 14 residues. Unmatched junction bases numbered 3, after V lost 6 bases and J lost 4 bases. Germline V lookup: CDR1 SGHRS, CDR2 YFSETQ.